This TCR beta chain is from a study of blood T cell repertoires in COVID-19. Study-wide context: Sample material is recorded as cDNA or gDNA derived from T cells, B-cell-depleted T cells, or PBMCs.

As processed by the authors: How many nucleated cells were present was estimated from reference gene primer amplification. Here immunoSEQ multiplex PCR was the method, and the copy in TCRdb shows in-frame clones only, minus some. D and trimming come from the DNA, and the V and J calls and clone size come from that table. Among approximately 250,000 clones listed, 65% to 90% were seen once. CDR1 and CDR2 from the germline V gene are MNHNS and SASEGT. V was clipped by 3 bases and J by 4 bases, with 19 bases between them. The CDR3 totals 17 residues. The source is a woman aged 50 to 60 with acute or convalescent COVID-19. J is TRBJ1-5 and V is TRBV6-1; D is uncertain. Sequencing used peripheral blood. CDR3 loop: CASSDRKGGVRNQPQHF. The CDR3 DNA follows: TGTGCCAGCAGTGATAGGAAAGGCGGGGTTAGGAATCAGCCCCAGCATTTT.